These 4 T cell receptor beta chains came from one sample sequenced in a study of T cells after yellow fever vaccination (dated by TCRdb to the late 2010s). The treatment or condition label here, explained by the study, means: live attenuated yellow fever vaccine strain. The library was made by 5' RACE. Instrument used: Illumina HiSeq 2500. TCRdb took the public reads, trimmed them with fastp at Q25, ran MiXCR for clone calling and kept in-frame beta chains. Rows with one shared CDR3 protein collapse into an entry with the most common genes and DNA. In all, the sample holds 310,000 or so distinct CDR3 sequences, and around 7% of those were seen once. 15% to 20% of the sample lies in the top ten. The sample was PBMCs, taken about 49 days after the first yellow fever vaccination. These receptors were taken from a man younger than 30 who received the YFV17D yellow fever vaccine.

The V gene is TRBV5-1, the J gene TRBJ2-1; D ambiguous. From germline, CDR1 is SGHRS and CDR2 YFSETQ. V gave up 1 base and J gave up 3 bases, with 11 bases separating them. The CDR3 spans 15 residues. The CDR3 nucleotides are TGCGCCAGCAGCTTGAGCCTTGCTTACTACAATGAGCAGTTCTTC. Its protein product is CASSLSLAYYNEQFF.

This clonotype was counted many times. The chain recombines TRBV5-1 with TRBJ2-6; TRBD2 might be the D (6 bases). Germline assignment: CDR1 SGHRS and CDR2 YFSETQ. The CDR3 spans 16 residues. V lost 4 bases, J lost 3 bases, and 14 bases lay in between. CDR3 protein: CASSTEGSGGANVLTF. CDR3 sequence (DNA): TGCGCCAGCAGCACGGAGGGGTCTGGTGGGGCCAACGTCCTGACTTTC.

The chain couples TRBV5-1 to TRBJ2-5, with TRBD1 identical over 9 bases. V was pared by 4 bases and J by 5 bases, with 18 bases of the junction left unmatched. CDR1 is SGHRS and CDR2 is YFSETQ in the germline V gene. This CDR3 has 18 amino acids. The CDR3 spells CASSPGQGPLEAGETQYF. CDR3 bases: TGCGCCAGCAGCCCGGGACAGGGACCTCTGGAGGCTGGGGAGACCCAGTACTTC.

V usage is TRBV20-1 and J usage is TRBJ2-1; the D is unclear. V shed 3 bases and J shed 4 bases, with 22 bases lying between them. Germline V gene lookup returns CDR1 DFQATT and CDR2 SNEGSKA (reference sequence). This CDR3 contains 17 residues. Written as DNA, the CDR3 is TGCAGTGCTAGCGAAGGCAGGAAGGGATCTAGGTACAATGAGCAGTTCTTC. It yields the protein CSASEGRKGSRYNEQFF.